The 3 T cell receptor beta chains listed next were all sequenced from one sample in a study of post-analysis software for immune sequencing data. Findings of the study overall: Roughly five TRBV segments were significantly more frequent in patients than in controls. TRBV5-6, TRBV5-1 and TRBV20-1 were among these segments.

The authors incorporated unique molecular identifiers into the TCR beta cDNA libraries. TCRdb reprocessed the PCR reads with MiXCR, giving one entry per CDR3 protein. Here the sample spans around 200,000 distinct CDR3 sequences, over 25% being singletons. The antigens for these receptors are not known. The sample taken for sequencing was blood. The receptors were sampled from a girl between 2 and 17 years old with multiple sclerosis.

This clonotype was seen just once. V and J are TRBV7-2 and TRBJ1-2, with D maybe TRBD1 (5 bases). The CDR3 loop spans 14 amino acids. Germline CDR1 and CDR2: SGHTA and FQGNSA. Trimming took off 10 bases at V and 0 bases at J, with 15 bases between the two ends. This chain's CDR3 is CAIRDGTSNYGYTF. The CDR3 nucleotides are TGTGCCATTCGCGACGGGACCTCTAACTATGGCTACACCTTC.

The rearrangement uses TRBV5-1 and TRBJ2-1; 9 bases agree with TRBD2. Germline V gene data show CDR1 as SGHRS and CDR2 as YFSETQ. The CDR3 has 16 residues. The J segment lost 2 bases and the V segment lost 5 bases, leaving 8 bases of the junction unmatched. As DNA, the CDR3 is TGCGCCAGCAGAATGGGACTAGCTGGAGCCTACAATGAGCAGTTCTTC. Translating it yields CASRMGLAGAYNEQFF.

This clonotype has ten or more counts. The V call is TRBV4-2, the J call TRBJ2-5, with 10 bases fitting TRBD2. V gave up 3 bases and J gave up 3 bases; unmatched junction bases: 10. This CDR3 is 17 amino acids long. CDR1 and CDR2 from the germline V gene are LGHNA and YNFKEQ. CDR3 loop: CASSQGSHSGGKETQYF. The CDR3 DNA follows: TGTGCCAGCAGCCAGGGATCTCATAGCGGGGGGAAAGAGACCCAGTACTTC.